Following are 10 T cell receptor beta chains from one sample sequenced in a study of blood T cell repertoires in COVID-19. Some clones are missing from TCRdb's copy, which holds only in-frame ones; the method was immunoSEQ multiplex PCR. The sample has 70,000 to 95,000 clones, approximately 84% seen once. The sample comprised peripheral blood. These TCRs come from a human donor in a cohort sampled during active COVID-19.

The chain carries TRBV5-5 and TRBJ1-3; the D gene is possibly TRBD1 (6 bases). CDR3 size: 14 residues. Germline V lookup: CDR1 SGHKS, CDR2 YYEKEE (reference sequence). V lost 3 bases and J 2 bases, leaving 9 bases between the germline ends. The CDR3 protein is CASSWGTTGNTIYF. The CDR3 bases are TGTGCCAGCAGCTGGGGGACAACTGGAAACACCATATATTTT.

This clone was counted between two and nine times. The J gene is TRBJ1-6, the V gene TRBV23-1; no firm D call. TRBV23-1 is placed among ORFs of uncertain function. The CDR3 is 15 amino acids. The V end lost 4 bases, the J end lost 4 bases, and 11 bases lay between the germline ends. CDR3 sequence reads: CASSPQELYNSPLHF. CDR3 coding DNA: TGCGCCAGCAGTCCCCAGGAACTTTATAATTCACCCCTCCACTTT.

This chain links TRBV6-5 with TRBJ2-1, with 7 bases fitting TRBD1. Trimming removed 3 bases from V and 7 bases from J; junction bases left unmatched: 6. Germline lookup yields CDR1 MNHEY and CDR2 SVGAGI. This CDR3 is built from 14 residues. CDR3 bases: TGTGCCAGCAGTTATGACAGGGACCTAAATGAGCAGTTCTTC. As protein: CASSYDRDLNEQFF.

V is TRBV9 and J is TRBJ2-6, with D possibly being TRBD1 (5 bases). Germline CDR1 reads SGDLS; CDR2 reads YYNGEE. The CDR3 runs to 19 residues. V was clipped by 4 bases and J by 0 bases, with 20 bases between them. This CDR3 is CASSSIRTGEFSGANVLTF. The DNA of the CDR3 is TGTGCCAGCAGCTCCATAAGAACAGGAGAATTCTCTGGGGCCAACGTCCTGACTTTC.

The rearrangement uses TRBV2 and TRBJ2-3, with 10 bases identical to TRBD2. Germline V gives CDR1 SNHLY, CDR2 FYNNEI. Germline trimming cut 6 bases from V and 2 bases from J; bases unmatched to any gene: 5. The CDR3 contains 15 residues. DNA of the CDR3: TGTGCCAGCAGGCTAGCGGGGGCCTCCACAGATACGCAGTATTTT. Its translation: CASRLAGASTDTQYF.

The rearrangement uses TRBV7-9 and TRBJ2-7, with D possibly matching TRBD1 (6 bases). This CDR3 region has 14 residues. Germline loops: CDR1 SEHNR, CDR2 FQNEAQ (reference sequence). V dropped 1 base and J dropped 2 bases, with 9 bases sitting between them. The CDR3 DNA reads as TGTGCCAGCAGCTTAGAAGGGGGAGCCTACGAGCAGTACTTC. It codes for CASSLEGGAYEQYF.

The rearrangement joins TRBV7-2 to TRBJ2-1; 7 bases align to TRBD1. Germline trimming cut 1 base from V and 0 bases from J; bases unmatched to any gene: 6. In germline, CDR1 is SGHTA, CDR2 FQGNSA. The CDR3 is made up of 17 amino acids. CDR3 loop: CASSLDRGQSSYNEQFF. The CDR3 bases are TGTGCCAGCAGCTTAGACAGGGGTCAGAGCTCCTACAATGAGCAGTTCTTC.

The chain couples TRBV18 to TRBJ1-1; no reliable D call. CDR3 size: 14 residues. V shed 0 bases and J shed 11 bases, with 16 bases lying between them. CDR1 and CDR2 from the germline V gene are KGHSH and LQKENI. DNA of the CDR3: TGTGCCAGCTCACCACCGAGGACTAGGTCGGAGGCTTTCTTT. It encodes CASSPPRTRSEAFF. Supplemented by reference TRBV18 and TRBJ1-1, the full variable domain reads NAGVMQNPRHLVRRRGQEARLRCSPMKGHSHVYWYRQLPEEGLKFMVYLQKENIIDESGMPKERFSAEFPKEGPSILRIQQVVRGDSAAYFCASSPPRTRSEAFFGQGTRLTVV.

The chain links TRBV11-2 to TRBJ2-3; TRBD1 is a possible D gene (5 bases). CDR1 SGHAT and CDR2 FQNNGV come from the germline V gene. CDR3 size: 14 residues. V dropped 2 bases and J dropped 6 bases, with 12 bases sitting between them. The chain's CDR3 is CASSLPGSVDTQYF. The CDR3 DNA reads as TGTGCCAGCAGCTTACCAGGGTCGGTGGATACGCAGTATTTT.

The J gene is TRBJ2-2, the V gene TRBV10-3; a weak D match, TRBD2 (6 bases). Trimming took 6 bases from V and 1 from J, leaving 9 bases between them. CDR3 length: 14 amino acids. Looked up from germline, CDR1 is ENHRY and CDR2 is SYGVKD. The CDR3 reads CAIRGGKNTGELFF. For the CDR3, the DNA is TGTGCCATCAGGGGGGGAAAGAACACCGGGGAGCTGTTTTTT.